The next 28 T cell receptor beta chains were all read from a single sample in a study of blood T cell repertoires in COVID-19. TCRdb's table, derived via immunoSEQ multiplex PCR, lists solely in-frame clones and lacks some. The sample holds roughly 62,000 clones, around 87% seen once. Sequenced: peripheral blood. Every receptor here comes from a human donor with acute or convalescent COVID-19. The donor label of this sample is uncertain.

The genes are TRBV28 and TRBJ2-3, with 8 bases that match TRBD1. The CDR3 runs to 15 residues. Germline V gene lookup returns CDR1 MDHEN and CDR2 SYDVKM. The V and J ends lost 4 bases and 7 bases, in that order; junction bases with no gene match: 10. DNA of the CDR3: TGTGCCAGCAGTTCTGGGACAGGCCGATGGTATACGCAGTATTTT. This encodes CASSSGTGRWYTQYF.

The chain carries TRBV12-5 and TRBJ2-1; maybe TRBD2 (6 bases). The CDR3 loop spans 12 amino acids. Germline lookup yields CDR1 LGHNT and CDR2 FRNRAP. Trimming took 6 bases from V and 10 from J, leaving 13 bases between them. CDR3 nucleotide sequence: TGTGCTAGTGGCCCCGGGACTGGCGAGCAGTTCTTC. Amino acids: CASGPGTGEQFF.

This clone was observed once. CDR3 sequence reads: CAISESTETQYF. The CDR3 bases are TGTGCCATCAGTGAGTCGACTGAGACCCAGTACTTC. J is TRBJ2-5 and V is TRBV10-3; unclear D gene. Germline assignment: CDR1 ENHRY and CDR2 SYGVKD. The CDR3 is 12 residues long. V gave up 0 bases and J gave up 5 bases, with 4 bases separating them.

The chain is built from TRBV7-8 and TRBJ2-2, with 8 bases aligning to TRBD1. After removal of 3 bases from V and 5 bases from J, the junction contained 2 bases not matched to a gene. The CDR3 has 14 residues. The V gene's germline CDR1 is SGHVS and CDR2 FQNEAQ. CDR3: CASSFRQGTGELFF. For the CDR3, the DNA is TGTGCCAGCAGCTTTCGACAGGGGACCGGGGAGCTGTTTTTT.

The chain recombines TRBV5-1 with TRBJ1-2, with TRBD1 as a possible D gene (6 bases). The V and J ends lost 1 base and 2 bases respectively, with 12 bases between them. This CDR3 contains 15 residues. CDR1 and CDR2 (germline): SGHRS, YFSETQ. The CDR3 DNA is TGCGCCAGCAGCTTGCGGACAGACGTAAACTATGGCTACACCTTC. Its translation: CASSLRTDVNYGYTF.

The chain links TRBV5-1 to TRBJ1-5; a possible D gene is TRBD1 (5 bases). This CDR3 region has 13 residues. CDR1 is SGHRS and CDR2 is YFSETQ in the germline V gene. Trimming removed 4 bases from V and 5 bases from J, with 10 bases in between. CDR3 sequence (DNA): TGCGCCAGCAGCGCGGGGGGAGATCAGCCCCAGCATTTT. Translation: CASSAGGDQPQHF. The variable domain in full, completed from reference TRBV5-1 and TRBJ1-5, reads KAGVTQTPRYLIKTRGQQVTLSCSPISGHRSVSWYQQTPGQGLQFLFEYFSETQRNKGNFPGRFSGRQFSNSRSEMNVSTLELGDSALYLCASSAGGDQPQHFGDGTRLSIL.

The chain employs TRBV4-2 and TRBJ1-3, with TRBD1 as a possible D gene (5 bases). The CDR3 spans 14 residues. V was cut by 0 bases and J by 9 bases, with 12 bases left in between. Germline V lookup: CDR1 LGHNA, CDR2 YNFKEQ. CDR3 protein: CASSQEGGLSTIYF. The CDR3 coding sequence is TGTGCCAGCAGCCAAGAGGGGGGTCTTAGCACCATATATTTT.

The J gene is TRBJ2-2, the V gene TRBV18; the D is unclear. This CDR3 has 11 residues. Germline V lookup: CDR1 KGHSH, CDR2 LQKENI. V was shortened by 8 bases and J by 2 bases, with 3 bases between the two germline ends. CDR3 in DNA: TGTGCCAGCCATAACACCGGGGAGCTGTTTTTT. This translates into CASHNTGELFF.

V and J are TRBV7-3 and TRBJ2-3; 7 bases agree with TRBD1. This CDR3 is 15 amino acids long. V lost 5 bases and J lost 2; bases outside the gene matches: 7. The germline CDR1 and CDR2 sequences are SGHTA and FQGTGA. The CDR3 nucleotides read TGTGCCAGCAGCCCGACAGGGAGAAACACAGATACGCAGTATTTT. This gives the protein CASSPTGRNTDTQYF. The full variable domain, completed using reference TRBV7-3 and TRBJ2-3, is GAGVSQTPSNKVTEKGKYVELRCDPISGHTALYWYRQSLGQGPEFLIYFQGTGAADDSGLPNDRFFAVRPEGSVSTLKIQRTERGDSAVYLCASSPTGRNTDTQYFGPGTRLTVL.

V gene TRBV5-6 combines with J gene TRBJ2-1; 7 bases match TRBD1. CDR3 length equals 14 residues. Germline CDR1 and CDR2: SGHDT and YYEEEE. V gave up 4 bases and J gave up 12 bases; unmatched junction bases: 13. The CDR3 here is CASSQTTGVRPQFF. DNA for the CDR3: TGTGCCAGCAGCCAAACCACAGGGGTTCGCCCGCAGTTCTTC.

This clone appeared once. This chain joins TRBV9 and TRBJ2-7; 9 bases line up with TRBD2. Germline V CDR1 and CDR2: SGDLS, YYNGEE. This CDR3 contains 15 residues. V trimming: 1 base; J trimming: 4 bases; junction bases outside the gene matches: 6. The CDR3 DNA is TGTGCCAGCAGCGTATCCCTAGCGGGGTCGTACGAGCAGTACTTC. Translated: CASSVSLAGSYEQYF.

The V gene is TRBV4-1, the J gene TRBJ1-1, with D possibly being TRBD1 (5 bases). Germline V gives CDR1 MGHRA, CDR2 YSYEKL. The CDR3 has 13 residues. V lost 2 bases and J lost 6, with 10 bases in between. This CDR3 is CASSQFRVAEAFF. Written as DNA, the CDR3 is TGCGCCAGCAGCCAATTCAGGGTCGCTGAAGCTTTCTTT.

The chain uses TRBV19 and TRBJ2-7; D not certain. Trimming cost V 3 bases and J 2 bases, with 8 bases left between them. From germline, CDR1 is LNHDA and CDR2 SQIVND (reference sequence). The CDR3 is made up of 13 amino acids. The CDR3 here is CASSIRDTYEQYF. DNA of the CDR3: TGTGCCAGTAGTATTAGAGACACCTACGAGCAGTACTTC.

This clone has just one count. The CDR3 loop is CASSESGQGYGYTF. CDR3 sequence (DNA): TGTGCCAGCAGTGAAAGTGGTCAGGGATATGGCTACACCTTC. This rearrangement joins TRBV6-1 to TRBJ1-2; perhaps TRBD1 as D (5 bases). Trimming took 2 bases from V and 5 from J, leaving 12 bases between them. CDR1 and CDR2 from the germline V gene are MNHNS and SASEGT. The CDR3 runs 14 residues.

The gene calls are TRBV5-1 and TRBJ1-1; possible D gene TRBD1, 5 bases. Trimming pared 0 bases from V and 8 bases from J, leaving 11 bases between. The CDR3 extends over 13 amino acids. The germline CDR1 and CDR2 sequences are SGHRS and YFSETQ. CDR3 nucleotides: TGCGCCAGCAGCTTGGAGGGGCTCCGGGAAGCTTTCTTT. Translated, it gives CASSLEGLREAFF. The whole variable domain, remainder taken from reference TRBV5-1 and TRBJ1-1, is KAGVTQTPRYLIKTRGQQVTLSCSPISGHRSVSWYQQTPGQGLQFLFEYFSETQRNKGNFPGRFSGRQFSNSRSEMNVSTLELGDSALYLCASSLEGLREAFFGQGTRLTVV.

The chain joins TRBV14 to TRBJ1-6, with D perhaps TRBD1 (6 bases). Trimming cost V 4 bases and J 0 bases, with 19 bases left between them. Germline V lookup: CDR1 SGHDN, CDR2 FVKESK. The CDR3 totals 19 residues. The CDR3 sequence is CASSRFPGGRSSYNSPLHF. In nucleotides, the CDR3 is TGTGCCAGCAGCCGATTCCCGGGGGGGCGGAGCTCCTATAATTCACCCCTCCACTTT.

This clone was counted a single time. V and J are TRBV5-1 and TRBJ2-5; 9 bases match TRBD1. V trimming: 4 bases; J trimming: 1 base; junction bases outside the gene matches: 2. The germline gives CDR1 SGHRS, CDR2 YFSETQ. The CDR3 length is 14 residues. CDR3 loop: CASSPTGGQETQYF. For the CDR3, the DNA is TGCGCCAGCAGCCCGACAGGGGGCCAAGAGACCCAGTACTTC. The full variable domain, in which reference TRBV5-1 and TRBJ2-5 provide the parts outside the CDR3, is KAGVTQTPRYLIKTRGQQVTLSCSPISGHRSVSWYQQTPGQGLQFLFEYFSETQRNKGNFPGRFSGRQFSNSRSEMNVSTLELGDSALYLCASSPTGGQETQYFGPGTRLLVL.

V usage is TRBV3-1 (or the pseudogene TRBV3-2) and J usage is TRBJ1-2; a weak D match, TRBD1 (6 bases). The germline V and J ends were trimmed by 2 bases and 5 bases, with 12 bases remaining between them. Germline V lookup: CDR1 LGHDT, CDR2 YNNKEL (reference sequence). This CDR3 contains 14 residues. This CDR3 is CASSQNGQIYGYTF. DNA for the CDR3: TGTGCCAGCAGCCAAAATGGACAGATATATGGCTACACCTTC.

Sample share makes this clone large. J is TRBJ1-5 and V is TRBV5-4; tentatively, D is TRBD1 (6 bases). Trimming took off 1 base at V and 6 bases at J, with 14 bases between the two ends. The CDR3 contains 15 residues. CDR1 and CDR2 from the germline V gene are SGHNT and YYREEE (reference sequence). The CDR3 region is CASSLYGEGGQPQHF. CDR3 nucleotide sequence: TGTGCCAGCAGCTTGTACGGGGAAGGGGGTCAGCCCCAGCATTTT.

In its sample, this clone was seen once. The chain joins TRBV2 to TRBJ2-5, with D possibly being TRBD1 (6 bases). Trimming removed 10 bases at V and 2 bases at J, with 17 bases between. Germline CDR1 SNHLY, CDR2 FYNNEI. The CDR3 length is 14 residues. CDR3 in amino acids: CATQQGSTQETQYF. The CDR3 nucleotides read TGTGCCACCCAACAGGGCTCTACACAAGAGACCCAGTACTTC.

This chain's CDR3 is CASSSGQTYSNQPQHF. The CDR3 coding sequence is TGTGCCAGCAGCTCGGGACAGACCTATAGCAATCAGCCCCAGCATTTT. The chain carries TRBV5-6 and TRBJ1-5, with TRBD1 matching over 7 bases. V was clipped by 3 bases and J by 0 bases; unmatched bases: 6. The CDR3 is 16 amino acids. Germline lookup yields CDR1 SGHDT and CDR2 YYEEEE.

In its sample, this clone was seen a few times. The chain links TRBV2 to TRBJ1-5, with TRBD1 identical over 7 bases. Per the germline V gene, CDR1 is SNHLY and CDR2 is FYNNEI. V shed 6 bases, J shed 0 bases, and the junction held 5 bases outside the gene matches. The CDR3 length is 15 residues. CDR3 bases: TGTGCCAGCAGGGCAGGGGGATATAGCAATCAGCCCCAGCATTTT. Its translation: CASRAGGYSNQPQHF.

The rearrangement links TRBV24-1 to TRBJ1-1; possibly TRBD1 for D (6 bases). CDR3 length: 13 residues. Looked up from germline, CDR1 is KGHDR and CDR2 is SFDVKD. V was trimmed by 5 bases and J by 7 bases, leaving 13 bases between them. Here the CDR3 DNA reads TGTGCCACCAGTGGAGTCCAAGGGGGTGAAGCTTTCTTT. This translates into CATSGVQGGEAFF.

V and J are TRBV19 and TRBJ1-5; TRBD1 matches at 11 bases. In germline, CDR1 is LNHDA, CDR2 SQIVND (reference sequence). V lost 7 bases, J lost 5 bases, and 7 bases stayed unmatched. The CDR3 loop spans 15 amino acids. The CDR3 nucleotides are TGTGCCAGTAAATCTTGGACAGGGGGCGATCAGCCCCAGCATTTT. It encodes CASKSWTGGDQPQHF.

The V call is TRBV27, the J call TRBJ2-3, with D tentatively TRBD2 (5 bases). Trimming removed 6 bases at V and 2 bases at J, with 9 bases between. CDR3 size: 13 residues. Germline CDR1 and CDR2: MNHEY and SMNVEV (reference sequence). The CDR3 is CASRGLNTDTQYF. CDR3 bases: TGTGCCAGCAGAGGACTTAACACAGATACGCAGTATTTT.

The CDR3 nucleotides are TGCGCCAGCAGCTTCGGGCGTAACAGGGGTAACACTGAAGCTTTCTTT. This encodes CASSFGRNRGNTEAFF. This chain links TRBV5-1 with TRBJ1-1, with 7 bases lining up with TRBD1. The CDR3 has 16 amino acids. The ends lost 2 bases at V and 2 bases at J; junction bases unmatched: 9. Germline V gives CDR1 SGHRS, CDR2 YFSETQ.

The rearrangement joins TRBV7-2 to TRBJ1-5; TRBD1 aligns across 8 bases. Germline CDR1 is SGHTA and CDR2 is FQGNSA. CDR3 size: 14 residues. V lost 5 bases to trimming and J lost 5 bases; unmatched junction nucleotides: 5. The CDR3 sequence: CASSRTGFYQPQHF. The CDR3 DNA reads TGTGCCAGCAGCCGGACAGGGTTCTATCAGCCCCAGCATTTT. The entire variable domain, with the rest obtained from reference TRBV7-2 and TRBJ1-5, is as follows: GAGVSQSPSNKVTEKGKDVELRCDPISGHTALYWYRQSLGQGLEFLIYFQGNSAPDKSGLPSDRFSAERTGGSVSTLTIQRTQQEDSAVYLCASSRTGFYQPQHFGDGTRLSIL.

The gene calls are TRBV6-5 and TRBJ2-2; D is ambiguous. The length of the CDR3 is 14 residues. V was cut by 0 bases and J by 8 bases, with 10 bases left in between. Germline V lookup: CDR1 MNHEY, CDR2 SVGAGI. The CDR3, as DNA: TGTGCCAGCAGTTACTCGACGTCCGGGGGGGAGCTGTTTTTT. Protein sequence: CASSYSTSGGELFF.